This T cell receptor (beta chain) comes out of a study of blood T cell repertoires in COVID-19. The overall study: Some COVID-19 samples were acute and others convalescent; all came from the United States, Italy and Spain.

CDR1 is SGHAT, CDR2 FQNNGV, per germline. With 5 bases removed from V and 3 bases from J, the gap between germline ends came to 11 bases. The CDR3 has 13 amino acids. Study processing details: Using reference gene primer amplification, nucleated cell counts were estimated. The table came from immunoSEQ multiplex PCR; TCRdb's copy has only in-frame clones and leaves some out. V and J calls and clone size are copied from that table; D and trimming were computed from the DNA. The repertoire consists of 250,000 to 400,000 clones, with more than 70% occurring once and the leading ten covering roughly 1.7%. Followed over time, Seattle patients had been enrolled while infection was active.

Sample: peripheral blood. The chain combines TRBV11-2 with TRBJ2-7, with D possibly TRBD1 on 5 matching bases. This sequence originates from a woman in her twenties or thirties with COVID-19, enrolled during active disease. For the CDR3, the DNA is TGTGCCAGCAGCCTTCTGGGGCGCTACGAGCAGTACTTC. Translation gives CASSLLGRYEQYF.